Below, 5 T cell receptor beta chains from the same sample are listed, as sequenced in a study of OX40 agonist ivuxolimab in advanced cancers. Profiling relied on immunoSEQ multiplex PCR, and the TCRdb table lists in-frame clones only, not all of them. The sample lists around 50,000 clones; 83% were seen once. Specimen: CD4+ or CD8+ T cells sorted from blood, collected in a trial of the OX40 agonist ivuxolimab. The receptors shown here come from an adult with an advanced solid tumor such as melanoma, head and neck, liver or kidney cancer.

The chain joins TRBV2 to TRBJ1-1, with no clear D. CDR1 SNHLY and CDR2 FYNNEI come from the germline V gene. V shed 5 bases and J shed 1 base, with 20 bases lying between them. The CDR3 consists of 17 residues. The CDR3 DNA sequence: TGTGCCAGCAGTCTCACGGGGAGGCCTGACTCGAACACTGAAGCTTTCTTT. Its protein product is CASSLTGRPDSNTEAFF.

The chain recombines TRBV7-8 with TRBJ2-7; D not resolved. This CDR3 has 15 residues. V lost 1 base, J lost 6 bases, and 16 bases lay in between. Per germline, CDR1 SGHVS and CDR2 FQNEAQ. The CDR3 loop reads CASSLEVVWNGEQYF. In DNA form, the CDR3 reads TGTGCCAGCAGCTTAGAGGTGGTCTGGAATGGCGAGCAGTACTTC.

CDR3 DNA sequence: TGCAGCGTCCGGGGCCGGGACGAGCAGTACTTC. It codes for CSVRGRDEQYF. This chain links TRBV29-1 with TRBJ2-7, with D possibly called TRBD1 or TRBD2 (5 bases each). Trimming left V 6 bases short and J 5 bases short, with 11 bases between. The CDR3 has 11 amino acids. CDR1 and CDR2 from the germline V gene are SQVTM and ANQGSEA.

The CDR3: CASSFSPGWLAGANTGELFF. CDR3 nucleotides: TGTGCCAGCAGTTTCTCCCCAGGGTGGTTAGCGGGCGCGAACACCGGGGAGCTGTTTTTT. This sequence joins TRBV28 and TRBJ2-2; 7 bases line up with TRBD2. V gave up 3 bases and J gave up 0 bases; unmatched junction bases: 16. This CDR3 is built from 20 residues. Germline assignment: CDR1 MDHEN and CDR2 SYDVKM.

V and J are TRBV5-6 and TRBJ2-7; 11 nucleotides align to TRBD2. CDR3 length: 15 amino acids. The germline V gene has CDR1 SGHDT and CDR2 YYEEEE. V lost 0 bases, J lost 7 bases, and 6 bases stayed unmatched. The CDR3 coding sequence is TGTGCCAGCAGCTTGGAGGGACTAGCGGTCTCAGAGCAGTACTTC. This sequence encodes CASSLEGLAVSEQYF.